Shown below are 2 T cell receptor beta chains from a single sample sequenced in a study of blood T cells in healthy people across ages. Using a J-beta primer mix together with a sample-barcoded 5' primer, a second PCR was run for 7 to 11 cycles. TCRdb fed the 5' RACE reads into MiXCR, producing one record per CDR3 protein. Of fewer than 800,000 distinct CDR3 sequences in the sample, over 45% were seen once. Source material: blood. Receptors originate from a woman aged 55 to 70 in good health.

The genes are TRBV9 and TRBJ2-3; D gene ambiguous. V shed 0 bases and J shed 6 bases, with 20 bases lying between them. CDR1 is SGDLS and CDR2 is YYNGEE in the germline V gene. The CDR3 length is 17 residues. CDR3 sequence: CASSVANGSRRWDTQYF. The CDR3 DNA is TGTGCCAGCAGCGTAGCTAATGGATCTCGTAGGTGGGATACGCAGTATTTT. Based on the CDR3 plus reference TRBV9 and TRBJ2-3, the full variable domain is DSGVTQTPKHLITATGQRVTLRCSPRSGDLSVYWYQQSLDQGLQFLIQYYNGEERAKGNILERFSAQQFPDLHSELNLSSLELGDSALYFCASSVANGSRRWDTQYFGPGTRLTVL.

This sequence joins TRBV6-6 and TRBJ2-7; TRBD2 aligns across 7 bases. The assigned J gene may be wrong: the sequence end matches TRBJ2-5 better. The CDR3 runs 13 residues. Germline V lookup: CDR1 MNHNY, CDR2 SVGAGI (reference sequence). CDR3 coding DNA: TGTGCCAGTGGAGACATCGGGGGGGAGACCCAGTACTTC. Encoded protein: CASGDIGGETQYF.